This T cell receptor (beta chain) is drawn from a study of cytomegalovirus exposure and HLA in healthy donors. The PCR was carried out with 60 Vbeta primers and 13 Jbeta primers. The repertoire was sequenced with immunoSEQ multiplex PCR; TCRdb's copy has only in-frame clones and lacks some. The data hold over 120,000 clones, with less than 85% observed a single time. Study-wide results and limits: Researchers reported in a later analysis that common viral pathogens appeared linked to several top clusters. Earlier analysis looked at TCR beta V segments, and most were productive about 87% or about 30% of the time.

Note on this clone: Antigen specificity is unknown.

The ends lost 7 bases at V and 4 bases at J; junction bases unmatched: 6. The CDR3 is made up of 14 amino acids. The germline V gene encodes CDR1 LGHNT and CDR2 FRNRAP. The TCR comes from a woman aged 60-75 years in good health and CMV-seropositive. Material for sequencing was PBMCs. The chain links TRBV12-5 to TRBJ2-3, with 9 bases aligning to TRBD1. CDR3 amino acids: CASAWDRVADTQYF. CDR3 in DNA: TGTGCTAGTGCCTGGGACAGGGTCGCAGATACGCAGTATTTT.